This passage covers 13 T cell receptor beta chains from one sample sequenced in a study of T cell repertoires in cytomegalovirus infection. TCRdb fed the reads into MiXCR, producing one record per CDR3 protein. The data show some 700,000 distinct CDR3 sequences, with under 40% seen just once and roughly 2.9% held by the top ten. The sequencing sample was made of PBMCs. These receptors all come from a human donor in good health (CMV status not recorded). Some clones in this sample may be carry-over from other donors' samples.

A word on this clonotype: The junction does not match germline at one end; this may be a read error. The chain joins TRBV19 to TRBJ1-5, with 10 bases lining up with TRBD1. CDR1 is LNHDA, CDR2 SQIVND, per germline (reference sequence). This CDR3 spans 16 amino acids. The CDR3 spells CASSFRGQGRNKPQHF. The CDR3 DNA reads TGTGCCAGTAGTTTTCGGGGACAGGGGCGCAATAAGCCCCAGCATTTT.

This clonotype has more than one count but fewer than ten. The chain carries TRBV7-9 and TRBJ1-5, with a tentative D call TRBD1 (6 bases). The germline V gene has CDR1 SEHNR and CDR2 FQNEAQ (reference sequence). CDR3 length: 14 residues. V lost 5 bases and J lost 3, with 11 bases in between. CDR3 loop: CASSPGVYNQPQHF. CDR3 DNA: TGTGCCAGCAGCCCAGGGGTCTACAATCAGCCCCAGCATTTT.

A few counts support this clonotype. The genes are TRBV19 and TRBJ2-7, with D perhaps given as TRBD1 or TRBD2 (5 bases each). Germline V gene sequence: CDR1 LNHDA, CDR2 SQIVND (reference sequence). The CDR3 has 15 amino acids. Deletions cut 3 bases from V and 2 bases from J, with 14 bases between. As DNA, the CDR3 is TGTGCCAGTAGTATTAGGCAGGGAGCAACCTACGAGCAGTACTTC. It codes for CASSIRQGATYEQYF.

This clonotype was seen only a few times. The genes are TRBV6-5 and TRBJ1-1; the match to TRBD1 covers 8 bases. Germline assignment: CDR1 MNHEY and CDR2 SVGAGI. The CDR3 totals 13 residues. Trimming took 11 bases from V and 6 from J; bases not matched to a gene: 11. The CDR3, as DNA: TGTGCCCACATAGGACAGGGCCGGGCTGAAGCTTTCTTT. Translation gives CAHIGQGRAEAFF.

The sample holds a few counts of this clonotype. V gene TRBV2 combines with J gene TRBJ2-7, with 12 bases matching TRBD2. V dropped 4 bases and J dropped 0; count of bases not matched to a gene: 7. This CDR3 is built from 17 residues. Per the germline V gene, CDR1 is SNHLY and CDR2 is FYNNEI. This chain's CDR3 is CASSATSGSLSSYEQYF. CDR3 nucleotides: TGTGCCAGCAGTGCGACTAGCGGGAGCCTCAGCTCCTACGAGCAGTACTTC.

The chain has TRBV7-2 and TRBJ2-2, with D hard to call. Germline V gene data show CDR1 as SGHTA and CDR2 as FQGNSA. V was clipped by 6 bases and J by 1 base, with 9 bases between them. The CDR3 length is 14 residues. Here the CDR3 reads CASRMDGNTGELFF. The CDR3 DNA is TGTGCCAGCAGAATGGACGGGAACACCGGGGAGCTGTTTTTT. The full variable domain, rest sourced from reference TRBV7-2 and TRBJ2-2, is GAGVSQSPSNKVTEKGKDVELRCDPISGHTALYWYRQSLGQGLEFLIYFQGNSAPDKSGLPSDRFSAERTGGSVSTLTIQRTQQEDSAVYLCASRMDGNTGELFFGEGSRLTVL.

This clonotype was found many times. DNA of the CDR3: TGTGCCAGCAGCGCTTCGGGACTACACAATGAGCAGTTCTTC. Encoded protein: CASSASGLHNEQFF. The chain uses TRBV7-2 and TRBJ2-1, with TRBD2 identical over 7 bases. Germline assignment: CDR1 SGHTA and CDR2 FQGNSA. This CDR3 is built from 14 residues. After removal of 5 bases from V and 5 bases from J, the junction contained 6 bases not matched to a gene.

The table lists this clonotype with a few counts. The chain carries TRBV10-2 and TRBJ1-2, with D possibly TRBD1 on 5 matching bases. V was clipped by 2 bases and J by 2 bases, with 12 bases between them. This CDR3 spans 15 amino acids. Looked up from germline, CDR1 is WSHSY and CDR2 is SAAADI. Here the CDR3 DNA reads TGCGCCAGCAGTGAGCTTAGGGGCGCAAACTATGGCTACACCTTC. This encodes CASSELRGANYGYTF.

For this clonotype: At one of its ends the junction is not consistent with the germline gene, which may arise from a read error. J is TRBJ2-7 and V is TRBV28, with 8 positions matching TRBD1. CDR3 size: 15 residues. Germline-derived CDR1 and CDR2 are MDHEN and SYDVKM. The CDR3 region is CAISWGQETSDEQDF. The CDR3 DNA reads as TGTGCCATCAGTTGGGGACAGGAGACATCCGACGAGCAGGACTTC.

V gene TRBV7-2 combines with J gene TRBJ2-1; no clear D gene. V was shortened by 5 bases and J by 10 bases, with 15 bases between the two germline ends. Germline V gives CDR1 SGHTA, CDR2 FQGNSA. CDR3 length: 13 amino acids. CDR3 loop: CASSQLDIGEQFF. DNA for the CDR3: TGTGCCAGCAGCCAACTCGACATTGGCGAGCAGTTCTTC.

This clonotype occurred a few times. The chain employs TRBV5-4 and TRBJ2-1, with unresolved D. Germline V gene sequence: CDR1 SGHNT, CDR2 YYREEE (reference sequence). The V end lost 1 base, the J end lost 10 bases, and 15 bases lay between the germline ends. The CDR3 sequence is 14 residues long. CDR3 sequence reads: CASSLSQAASEQFF. The CDR3 DNA sequence: TGTGCCAGCAGCTTGAGCCAGGCGGCCTCAGAGCAGTTCTTC.

Points on this clonotype: A read error may be the cause here, since a much bigger clone is one base away. V usage is TRBV7-2 and J usage is TRBJ1-3, with 7 nucleotides matching TRBD1. This CDR3 comprises 17 residues. Germline V gives CDR1 SGHTA, CDR2 FQGNSA. CDR3 loop: CVSSLVHQTGPGNTIYF. The DNA of the CDR3 is TGTGTCAGCAGCTTAGTTCACCAGACAGGGCCCGGAAACACCATATATTTT. The entire variable domain, with the rest obtained from reference TRBV7-2 and TRBJ1-3, is as follows: GAGVSQSPSNKVTEKGKDVELRCDPISGHTALYWYRQSLGQGLEFLIYFQGNSAPDKSGLPSDRFSAERTGGSVSTLTIQRTQQEDSAVYLCVSSLVHQTGPGNTIYFGEGSWLTVV.

This clonotype was counted only a few times. The V call is TRBV19, the J call TRBJ2-2, with TRBD1 identical over 9 bases. Germline V lookup: CDR1 LNHDA, CDR2 SQIVND (reference sequence). The CDR3 totals 16 residues. J lost 6 bases, V lost 3 bases, and 8 bases had no gene match. This CDR3 is CASSILGQGKAGELFF. For the CDR3, the DNA is TGTGCCAGTAGTATTCTTGGACAGGGGAAGGCCGGGGAGCTGTTTTTT.